This T cell receptor beta chain was sequenced in a study of blood T cell repertoires in COVID-19. Study background: The samples span acute and convalescent COVID-19 from the United States, Italy and Spain. In each case, the material was cDNA or gDNA derived from T cells, B-cell-depleted T cells, or PBMCs.

Using immunoSEQ multiplex PCR, the repertoire was profiled, and TCRdb retains in-frame clones only, with some absent. This sample has some 170,000 clones, with about 88% found just once. The CDR3 is 14 residues long. Looked up from germline, CDR1 is SEHNR and CDR2 is FQNEAQ (reference sequence). Trimming at V came to 7 bases and at J to 7 bases, leaving 5 bases not matched to a gene. The age range of participants was about 18 to 90 years, with residence in some 25 US areas. This rearrangement joins TRBV7-9 to TRBJ1-6; the match to TRBD1 covers 9 bases. The sequence came from a human donor with acute COVID-19. The donor label of this sample is uncertain. Specimen: PBMCs or T cells enriched from blood (not recorded which). The CDR3 coding sequence is TGTGCCAGCATCCGGGACAGGGACAATTCACCCCTCCACTTT. Translating gives CASIRDRDNSPLHF. Looking up the rest from reference TRBV7-9 and TRBJ1-6 gives the full variable domain: DTGVSQNPRHKITKRGQNVTFRCDPISEHNRLYWYRQTLGQGPEFLTYFQNEAQLEKSRLLSDRFSAERPKGSFSTLEIQRTEQGDSAMYLCASIRDRDNSPLHFGNGTRLTVT.